Presented here are 28 T cell receptor beta chains from one specimen sequenced in a study of blood T cell repertoires in COVID-19. The assay was immunoSEQ multiplex PCR, and TCRdb's table has in-frame clones only and misses some. The sample carries hundreds of thousands of clones, approximately 86% recorded once. The sequenced sample consisted of peripheral blood. The origin of the receptors is a woman in her 70s with COVID-19, enrolled during active disease.

This clone was counted a few times. This rearrangement joins TRBV7-9 to TRBJ1-1; tentative D call: TRBD1 (6 bases). The CDR3 sequence is 15 residues long. Trimming took 2 bases from V and 1 from J, leaving 11 bases between them. Germline V gives CDR1 SEHNR, CDR2 FQNEAQ (reference sequence). The CDR3 loop is CASSLMGRGNTEAFF. DNA for the CDR3: TGTGCCAGCAGCTTAATGGGCAGGGGGAACACTGAAGCTTTCTTT.

The chain employs TRBV11-2 and TRBJ2-5; D is possibly TRBD2 (7 bases). Germline values: CDR1 SGHAT, CDR2 FQNNGV. With 1 base removed from V and 4 bases from J, the gap between germline ends came to 19 bases. The CDR3 has 17 amino acids. This CDR3 is CASSLGPGGHGGETQYF. The CDR3 nucleotides read TGTGCCAGCAGCTTAGGTCCCGGGGGGCATGGAGGAGAGACCCAGTACTTC.

The chain joins TRBV4-2 to TRBJ2-3; 8 nucleotides agree with TRBD2. Germline V gene data show CDR1 as LGHNA and CDR2 as YNFKEQ. CDR3 size: 18 residues. The ends lost 0 bases at V and 1 base at J; junction bases unmatched: 9. Here the CDR3 reads CASSQEIYGGAGTDTQYF. The CDR3 region has the DNA TGTGCCAGCAGCCAAGAAATATACGGGGGGGCTGGCACAGATACGCAGTATTTT.

The gene calls are TRBV4-2 and TRBJ1-4, with D possibly matching TRBD1 (5 bases). The germline V and J ends were trimmed by 0 bases and 5 bases, with 13 bases remaining between them. Germline CDR1 is LGHNA and CDR2 is YNFKEQ. The CDR3 extends over 16 amino acids. For the CDR3, the DNA is TGTGCCAGCAGCCAAGAACGACAGTTCGGAAATGAAAAACTGTTTTTT. Translating it yields CASSQERQFGNEKLFF.

This clone was seen a handful of times. J is TRBJ2-2 and V is TRBV28, with a weak D call TRBD1 (5 bases). CDR3 length: 12 amino acids. V lost 8 bases, J lost 4 bases, and 8 bases lay in between. CDR1 and CDR2 (germline): MDHEN, SYDVKM. This chain's CDR3 is CASQGSTGELFF. CDR3 coding DNA: TGTGCCAGCCAGGGCTCCACCGGGGAGCTGTTTTTT.

The chain uses TRBV6-5 and TRBJ1-1; D is ambiguous. Germline CDR1 MNHEY, CDR2 SVGAGI. CDR3 length: 13 residues. V gave up 2 bases and J gave up 13 bases, with 17 bases separating them. This CDR3 reads CASSYQAGWEGFF. Written as DNA, the CDR3 is TGTGCCAGCAGTTACCAAGCGGGGTGGGAGGGTTTCTTT.

For the CDR3, the DNA is TGTGCCAGCAGTGAGGGACAGGGGCGATCTGAAGCTTTCTTT. It encodes CASSEGQGRSEAFF. This chain links TRBV25-1 with TRBJ1-1; TRBD1 matches 10 bases. The CDR3 totals 14 residues. V lost 3 bases and J lost 6; bases outside the gene matches: 4. Germline-derived CDR1 and CDR2 are MGHDK and SYGVNS. Full variable domain (rest looked up from reference TRBV25-1 and TRBJ1-1): EADIYQTPRYLVIGTGKKITLECSQTMGHDKMYWYQQDPGMELHLIHYSYGVNSTEKGDLSSESTVSRIRTEHFPLTLESARPSHTSQYLCASSEGQGRSEAFFGQGTRLTVV.

This clone was observed a single time. V and J are TRBV28 and TRBJ1-1; 12 positions match TRBD1. CDR1 MDHEN and CDR2 SYDVKM come from the germline V gene. This CDR3 comprises 16 residues. Germline trimming cut 6 bases from V and 6 bases from J; bases unmatched to any gene: 11. CDR3: CASSRDRGQLDAEAFF. The CDR3 DNA follows: TGTGCCAGCAGCCGGGACAGGGGGCAACTGGACGCTGAAGCTTTCTTT.

The chain joins TRBV7-2 to TRBJ2-3; D gene ambiguous. Per the germline V gene, CDR1 is SGHTA and CDR2 is FQGNSA. Trimming cost V 3 bases and J 4 bases, with 8 bases left between them. CDR3 length equals 13 residues. CDR3 coding DNA: TGTGCCAGCAGCTTCGCTAACCCAGATACGCAGTATTTT. This gives the protein CASSFANPDTQYF.

This clone has a single count. This rearrangement joins TRBV6-5 to TRBJ2-7; D is perhaps TRBD1 (6 bases). The CDR3 spans 14 residues. The germline CDR1 and CDR2 sequences are MNHEY and SVGAGI. The ends were cut back, 7 bases at V and 3 bases at J, with 16 bases in the middle. CDR3 DNA: TGTGCCAGCATATCAGGGGACCCAAGCTACGAGCAGTACTTC. It codes for CASISGDPSYEQYF.

The V call is TRBV18, the J call TRBJ1-5; D perhaps matches TRBD1 (5 bases). Germline V gives CDR1 KGHSH, CDR2 LQKENI. This CDR3 is 13 amino acids long. Trimming removed 5 bases from V and 4 bases from J, with 9 bases in between. CDR3 in DNA: TGTGCCAGCTCAACGACAGAAAATCAGCCCCAGCATTTT. Amino acid sequence: CASSTTENQPQHF.

The V call is TRBV5-1, the J call TRBJ1-1; D call uncertain. Germline CDR1 reads SGHRS; CDR2 reads YFSETQ. This CDR3 is built from 13 residues. Trimming took 0 bases from V and 8 from J, leaving 11 bases between them. CDR3 nucleotides: TGCGCCAGCAGCTTGGTAACGAGGTCCGAAGCTTTCTTT. Encoded protein: CASSLVTRSEAFF.

The chain recombines TRBV29-1 with TRBJ2-2; 10 bases agree with TRBD2. V dropped 2 bases and J dropped 6; count of bases not matched to a gene: 21. Germline V CDR1 and CDR2: SQVTM, ANQGSEA. This CDR3 comprises 20 residues. CDR3 DNA sequence: TGCAGCGTTGAAATGAGATCAGGTTTAAGAGCGGGGGGGACCCCCGGGGAGCTGTTTTTT. Amino acids: CSVEMRSGLRAGGTPGELFF.

The V gene is TRBV30, the J gene TRBJ2-5; the match to TRBD1 covers 9 bases. The CDR3 contains 15 residues. V lost 0 bases, J lost 4 bases, and 6 bases stayed unmatched. Germline loops: CDR1 GTSNPN, CDR2 SVGIG (reference sequence). CDR3 coding DNA: TGTGCCTGGAGTGTGACAGGGGGGAGGCGAGAGACCCAGTACTTC. Its translation: CAWSVTGGRRETQYF.

The gene calls are TRBV27 and TRBJ1-1; 7 bases map to TRBD1. CDR1 is MNHEY, CDR2 SMNVEV, per germline (reference sequence). The V and J ends lost 4 bases and 0 bases, in that order; junction bases with no gene match: 5. The CDR3 consists of 15 residues. The DNA for the CDR3 is TGTGCCAGCAGTTCCGGACAGGACATGAACACTGAAGCTTTCTTT. Its protein is CASSSGQDMNTEAFF.

The rearrangement uses TRBV27 and TRBJ2-2; tentative D call: TRBD1 (6 bases). The V end lost 6 bases, the J end lost 6 bases, and 14 bases lay between the germline ends. The germline gives CDR1 MNHEY, CDR2 SMNVEV (reference sequence). The CDR3 has 14 residues. The CDR3 coding sequence is TGTGCCAGCAGGACAGGTTTACGTGCCGGGGAGCTGTTTTTT. Protein product: CASRTGLRAGELFF.

V is TRBV28 and J is TRBJ1-2, with 12 bases lining up with TRBD1. Germline V CDR1 and CDR2: MDHEN, SYDVKM. CDR3 length equals 15 residues. V was clipped by 1 base and J by 7 bases; unmatched bases: 4. CDR3 coding DNA: TGTGCCAGCAGTTTATCCGGGGACAGGGGGCTTGGCTACACCTTC. Amino acids: CASSLSGDRGLGYTF.

This clone has a handful of counts. The rearrangement links TRBV27 to TRBJ1-1; a possible D gene is TRBD1 (6 bases). The CDR3 totals 14 residues. V gave up 2 bases and J gave up 6 bases, with 13 bases separating them. The germline V gene encodes CDR1 MNHEY and CDR2 SMNVEV (reference sequence). Written as DNA, the CDR3 is TGTGCCAGCAGTTTACACAGGGCGGGGGCTGAAGCTTTCTTT. Its translation: CASSLHRAGAEAFF.

CDR3 in DNA: TGCGCCAGCAGCTTGTACTCGGACAGGGGAGGGAAACTGTTTTTT. This codes for CASSLYSDRGGKLFF. The chain combines TRBV5-1 with TRBJ1-4; 9 bases match TRBD1. This CDR3 has 15 amino acids. V was clipped by 1 base and J by 11 bases; unmatched bases: 9. Germline CDR1 SGHRS, CDR2 YFSETQ.

The chain links TRBV7-2 to TRBJ2-3; 9 bases fit TRBD2. The V segment lost 1 base and the J segment 1 base; nucleotides outside the gene matches: 3. The length of the CDR3 is 16 residues. Germline CDR1 reads SGHTA; CDR2 reads FQGNSA. The CDR3 protein is CASSLGRLAGTDTQYF. As DNA, the CDR3 is TGTGCCAGCAGCTTAGGAAGACTAGCGGGCACAGATACGCAGTATTTT.

The chain recombines TRBV3-1 (or the pseudogene TRBV3-2) with TRBJ1-5, with D perhaps matching TRBD1 (5 bases). Per the germline V gene, CDR1 is LGHDT and CDR2 is YNNKEL (reference sequence). With 8 bases removed from V and 0 bases from J, the gap between germline ends came to 32 bases. CDR3 size: 21 residues. The CDR3 loop is CASGVWGFVSTAGHSNQPQHF. The CDR3, as DNA: TGTGCCAGCGGAGTTTGGGGTTTCGTATCGACAGCAGGACATAGCAATCAGCCCCAGCATTTT.

This chain links TRBV7-3 with TRBJ2-3; 7 nucleotides match TRBD2. J gave up 0 bases and V 3 bases, and 9 bases lay outside the gene matches. Looked up from germline, CDR1 is SGHTA and CDR2 is FQGTGA. The CDR3 consists of 17 residues. For the CDR3, the DNA is TGTGCCAGCAGCTTGGGTTCCGGGACTACTAGCACAGATACGCAGTATTTT. Translated, it gives CASSLGSGTTSTDTQYF.

This clone was observed a few times. The chain combines TRBV5-1 with TRBJ2-2; D is possibly TRBD1 (7 bases). V shed 1 base and J shed 3 bases, with 10 bases lying between them. The CDR3 runs to 15 residues. In germline, CDR1 is SGHRS, CDR2 YFSETQ. CDR3 DNA sequence: TGCGCCAGCAGCTTGACAGGGGAGGACACCGGGGAGCTGTTTTTT. Translation gives CASSLTGEDTGELFF.

V and J are TRBV5-8 and TRBJ1-6, with D possibly matching TRBD1 (5 bases). The CDR3 length is 14 residues. Germline V CDR1 and CDR2: SGHTS, YDEGEE. Trimming removed 2 bases from V and 6 bases from J, with 9 bases in between. CDR3 region: CASSLLQVNSPLHF. CDR3 DNA sequence: TGTGCCAGCAGCTTACTACAGGTTAATTCACCCCTCCACTTT.

The chain combines TRBV5-4 with TRBJ1-6, with 9 positions matching TRBD1. V lost 4 bases to trimming and J lost 5 bases; unmatched junction nucleotides: 10. CDR1 is SGHNT and CDR2 is YYREEE in the germline V gene (reference sequence). The CDR3 runs to 17 residues. The CDR3, as DNA: TGTGCCAGCAGCCCACGAGGTACAGGGGGCGATAATTCACCCCTCCACTTT. Residues: CASSPRGTGGDNSPLHF.

The chain combines TRBV7-2 with TRBJ2-1; 7 bases align to TRBD2. The CDR3 has 14 residues. The V segment lost 5 bases and the J segment 8 bases; nucleotides outside the gene matches: 9. Germline assignment: CDR1 SGHTA and CDR2 FQGNSA. CDR3 in amino acids: CASSPQRDPDEQFF. The CDR3 DNA reads as TGTGCCAGCAGCCCCCAGCGGGACCCCGATGAGCAGTTCTTC.

The chain is built from TRBV28 and TRBJ1-1; TRBD1 matches at 7 bases. V lost 2 bases, J lost 4 bases, and 10 bases stayed unmatched. The CDR3 consists of 16 residues. In germline, CDR1 is MDHEN, CDR2 SYDVKM. The CDR3 loop reads CASSLRGGAGFTEAFF. The CDR3 bases are TGTGCCAGCAGTTTACGAGGGGGCGCTGGGTTCACTGAAGCTTTCTTT.

This clone was recorded only once. This chain connects TRBV5-6 to TRBJ1-2; D is undetermined. The CDR3 is 14 amino acids. The germline CDR1 and CDR2 sequences are SGHDT and YYEEEE. Trimming removed 1 base from V and 4 bases from J, with 11 bases in between. The CDR3 DNA reads TGTGCCAGCAGCTTGAACCCAGGCCCCTATGGCTACACCTTC. This encodes CASSLNPGPYGYTF.